This T cell receptor (beta chain) was sequenced for a study of T cell repertoires in cytomegalovirus infection. Across the whole study: The authors used CMV epitopes that were HLA-C-restricted (recently identified) and HLA-B-restricted (well studied). Study-wide findings and caveats: CMV carriers with the relevant HLA were identified by cumulative public TCR beta family frequency.

TCRdb ran MiXCR on the reads and lists one entry per CDR3 protein. Of around 750,000 distinct CDR3 sequences in the sample, 32% were seen once. This clonotype is categorized as medium-sized. What it recognizes is unknown. This material consisted of cultured CD8+ T cells from PBMCs, taken from culture after CMV antigen stimulation. The TCR comes from a human donor in good health (CMV status not recorded). Some clones in this sample may be carry-over from other donors' samples.

CDR3 loop: CASSWSVAVNHEQYF. The DNA of the CDR3 is TGTGCCAGCAGCTGGAGTGTGGCGGTAAACCACGAGCAGTACTTC. This rearrangement joins TRBV5-5 to TRBJ2-7; the D is unclear. Trimming left V 3 bases short and J 5 bases short, with 18 bases between. This CDR3 region has 15 residues. The germline CDR1 and CDR2 sequences are SGHKS and YYEKEE (reference sequence).